In this sample, the clone carrying this TCR beta chain turned up a few times. Antigen: not known. The data belong to a study of T-cell memory formation after mild COVID-19. Study-wide findings and caveats: Clones that shrank (day 15 to 85) were balanced CD4/CD8, whereas later expanders leaned CD4+.

CDR1 and CDR2 from the germline V gene are SGHTA and FQGTGA. CDR3 length equals 16 residues. V gave up 5 bases and J gave up 5 bases; unmatched junction bases: 10. After 5'RACE with constant-segment primers, TCR alpha and TCR beta cDNA libraries carrying sample barcodes and UMIs were obtained. One entry per CDR3 protein results from TCRdb running MiXCR on the 5' RACE reads. Here the sample spans over 40,000 distinct CDR3 sequences, less than 15% being singletons. The sample was PBMCs or a T cell subset sorted from them (not recorded which). The clonotype was recovered from a man younger than 30 who had mild COVID-19 (a few samples of this study predate the infection). Cell type and time point are not known. This sequence joins TRBV7-3 and TRBJ2-3; 10 bases align to TRBD1. CDR3 sequence reads: CASSEPLGQGKDTQYF. The CDR3 nucleotides read TGTGCCAGCAGCGAACCGTTGGGACAGGGGAAAGATACGCAGTATTTT.